The entry that follows covers one T cell receptor (beta chain) sequence. This clone was detected a few times. It has no known antigen specificity. It has no much larger one-base neighbor in the sample; base qualities were not kept. The data were obtained in a study of blood T cell repertoires in COVID-19 (dated by TCRdb to the early 2020s). Describing the broader study: Recovered participants in ImmuneRACE Cohort 3 were defined by two consecutive negative NP/OP PCR tests, clearance by a healthcare professional, or resolution of symptoms. Samples covering the acute and convalescent phases of COVID-19 were provided by collaborators in the United States, Italy and Spain. The prospective study material was composed of cDNA or gDNA derived from T cells, B-cell-depleted T cells, or PBMCs. The dataset comprised deeply sampled blood TCRbeta repertoires from subjects exposed to, actively infected with, or recovered from COVID-19. The repertoires were released in a freely available public database meant as a resource for research on the immune response to SARS-CoV-2. The samples were drawn from the first 160 participants of the ongoing ImmuneRACE study and from 1,254 subjects provided by 6 global collaborators. Nearly every sample came with metadata listing a de-identified subject ID, COVID-19 status, age in years and sex. Where HLA class I and class II types were available, the types were taken from metadata supplied by the sample provider, not from assay-based typing. Study-level results and caveats: How much clinical and demographic metadata was included differed by source and by participant, and the metadata was provided uncurated.

From a lookup of the germline V gene, CDR1 and CDR2 are MGHDK and SYGVNS. The junction shows trimming of 2 bases on V and 0 bases on J, plus 7 bases between the germline ends. The CDR3 holds 14 amino acids from the cysteine to the phenylalanine. Just CDR3 DNA is preserved here, 42 bases in frame from base 1. TCRbeta CDR3 regions were amplified from genomic DNA by means of the immunoSEQ Assay, a bias-controlled multiplex PCR. The original methods were these. Within the assay, amplification of reference gene primers was used to estimate how many nucleated cells each sample contained. Sequence reads were collapsed and filtered to measure the absolute abundance of every unique TCRbeta CDR3 rearrangement. For each sample, productive Simpson clonality was calculated as the square root of Simpson's diversity index across productive rearrangements. In TCRdb, the immuneACCESS table is reduced to in-frame sequences with V and J assigned. These tables do not hold every clone; where another copy was compared, an unresolved V gene accounts for under half, and the others remain unexplained. V and J calls and clone size come straight from that table; D and trimming were deduced from the DNA. The sample table holds some 200,000 clones, of which roughly 91% were seen once. The ten largest clones capture roughly 7.2% of the sample.

In the prospective study, participants were roughly 18 to 95 years old, resided in 25 or so geographic areas of the United States, and were enrolled through a virtual design. To assign participants to cohorts, the prospective study relied on clinical history that participants themselves reported in a screening survey and a study questionnaire. Mobile phlebotomists in the prospective study collected whole blood, serum and a nasopharyngeal or oropharyngeal swab from every participant. Over an approximately 2-month period, participants in the prospective study had the option of providing additional blood draws and questionnaires. Blood samples from the prospective study were shipped frozen or at room temperature prior to DNA extraction.

Specimen: PBMCs or T cells enriched from blood (not recorded which). The chain is assembled from TRBV25-1 and TRBJ2-5, with a tentative D gene TRBD1 over 6 matching bases. This TCR derives from a man aged 30 to 39 in a cohort exposed to, infected with or recovered from COVID-19 (not recorded which). The DNA sequence is as follows: TGTGCCAGCAGTGAAGGGGGCTACCAAGAGACCCAGTACTTC. Its protein is CASSEGGYQETQYF. Reference TRBV25-1 and TRBJ2-5 genes cover what lies past the CDR3, so the full variable domain is EADIYQTPRYLVIGTGKKITLECSQTMGHDKMYWYQQDPGMELHLIHYSYGVNSTEKGDLSSESTVSRIRTEHFPLTLESARPSHTSQYLCASSEGGYQETQYFGPGTRLLVL.